These T cell receptor beta chains were read from a single sample in a study of OX40 agonist ivuxolimab in advanced cancers. Clones were read by immunoSEQ multiplex PCR, and TCRdb kept only the in-frame ones, dropping some. The profile shows 51,000 or so clones, about four fifths of them singletons. The input for sequencing was CD4+ or CD8+ T cells sorted from blood, taken in a trial of the OX40 agonist ivuxolimab. The receptors stem from an adult with an advanced solid tumor such as melanoma, head and neck, liver or kidney cancer. Both conserved end residues are part of each CDR3. The D gene is left open where the match is weak. Clone size is given for some rows only: seen once, a few or many times, or a class if the clone is expanded.

TRBJ2-1,TRBV5-1,NA,NA,CASSFIRENEQFF,TGCGCCAGCAGCTTTATCCGTGAGAATGAGCAGTTCTTC
TRBJ2-1,TRBV28,TRBD2,NA,CASSPPRGGEFF,TGTGCCAGCAGTCCCCCCCGGGGGGGGGAGTTCTTC
TRBJ2-7,TRBV14,NA,NA,CASSLPGQGGYEQYF,TGTGCCAGCAGCCTACCGGGGCAGGGAGGTTACGAGCAGTACTTC
TRBJ1-2,TRBV7-9,NA,NA,CASSLSTLYGYTF,TGTGCCAGCAGCTTATCGACATTGTATGGCTACACCTTC
TRBJ2-2,TRBV5-6,NA,NA,CASSRDFNTGELFF,TGTGCCAGCAGCCGGGACTTCAACACCGGGGAGCTGTTTTTT
TRBJ1-1,TRBV18,NA,NA,CASSPIMAGSRTGSEAFF,TGTGCCAGCTCACCCATCATGGCCGGTTCGAGGACTGGAAGTGAAGCTTTCTTT
TRBJ2-7,TRBV7-2,NA,NA,CASSLGGYYEQYF,TGTGCCAGCAGCTTAGGCGGCTACTACGAGCAGTACTTC
TRBJ2-3,TRBV11-2,NA,NA,CASSLNAGTPDTQYF,TGTGCCAGCAGCTTAAATGCGGGGACCCCAGATACGCAGTATTTT
TRBJ2-3,TRBV7-6,NA,NA,CASSLNGAGGTDTQYF,TGTGCCAGCAGCTTAAACGGGGCAGGGGGCACAGATACGCAGTATTTT
TRBJ1-6,TRBV6-4,TRBD1,NA,CASSEETGVSPLHF,TGTGCCAGCAGTGAAGAGACAGGGGTTTCACCCCTCCACTTT
TRBJ2-7,TRBV5-1,NA,NA,CASSLGFGQPEQYF,TGCGCCAGCAGCTTGGGGTTCGGACAACCCGAGCAGTACTTC
TRBJ1-6,TRBV7-9,TRBD1,NA,CASSSGQHLNSPLHF,TGTGCCAGCAGCTCGGGACAGCACTTAAATTCACCCCTCCACTTT
TRBJ2-7,TRBV6-5,NA,NA,CASSNDWGEQYF,TGTGCCAGCAGCAATGACTGGGGTGAGCAGTACTTC
TRBJ1-2,TRBV28,NA,few,CASSTTRSGDPHYGYTF,TGTGCCAGCAGTACGACCCGCAGTGGGGATCCCCACTATGGCTACACCTTC
TRBJ2-3,TRBV7-3,NA,NA,CASSLEVVTDTQYF,TGTGCCAGCAGCTTAGAGGTAGTCACAGATACGCAGTATTTT
TRBJ2-7,TRBV2,NA,NA,CASRTNSYEQYF,TGTGCCAGCAGGACTAACTCCTACGAGCAGTACTTC
TRBJ1-5,TRBV6-1,NA,few,CASSEVGIVNQPQHF,TGTGCCAGCAGTGAAGTGGGGATTGTCAATCAGCCCCAGCATTTT
TRBJ1-1,TRBV7-9,NA,NA,CASSETTVNTEAFF,TGTGCCAGCAGCGAGACAACCGTGAACACTGAAGCTTTCTTT
TRBJ1-2,TRBV7-2,TRBD1,NA,CASSTGQGEYGYTF,TGTGCCAGCAGCACGGGACAGGGGGAGTATGGCTACACCTTC
TRBJ1-2,TRBV7-2,NA,few,CASSLGVGGGYTF,TGTGCCAGCAGCTTAGGGGTCGGCGGAGGCTACACCTTC
TRBJ1-1,TRBV7-2,NA,NA,CASSLDGRDTEAFF,TGTGCCAGCAGCTTAGATGGTCGGGACACTGAAGCTTTCTTT
TRBJ1-5,TRBV7-8,NA,once,CASSRKGQPPQHF,TGTGCCAGCAGCAGAAAGGGGCAGCCGCCCCAGCATTTT
TRBJ1-6,TRBV30,NA,few,CAWSVRGGVGSPLHF,TGTGCCTGGAGTGTACGAGGAGGGGTTGGTTCACCCCTCCACTTT
TRBJ1-5,TRBV6-5,NA,few,CASSGTLNQPQHF,TGTGCCAGCAGTGGTACTTTGAATCAGCCCCAGCATTTT
TRBJ1-1,TRBV18,TRBD1,NA,CASSPGQGGNTEAFF,TGTGCCAGCTCACCAGGACAGGGTGGGAACACTGAAGCTTTCTTT
TRBJ2-7,TRBV7-6,TRBD1,NA,CASSPGDRDGEQYF,TGTGCCAGCAGCCCGGGGGACAGGGATGGAGAGCAGTACTTC
TRBJ2-2,TRBV4-3,NA,NA,CASSQTTGTGELFF,TGCGCCAGCAGCCAAACCACCGGCACCGGGGAGCTGTTTTTT
TRBJ2-7,TRBV5-8,TRBD1,NA,CASSPEKTGGYEQYF,TGTGCCAGCAGCCCGGAGAAGACAGGGGGCTACGAGCAGTACTTC
TRBJ1-5,TRBV6-5,TRBD1,NA,CASSLSGGGNQPQHF,TGTGCCAGCAGCCTGTCAGGGGGGGGCAATCAGCCCCAGCATTTT
TRBJ1-1,TRBV9,NA,NA,CASSVGGLAEAFF,TGTGCCAGCAGCGTAGGGGGTCTCGCTGAAGCTTTCTTT
TRBJ1-4,TRBV10-3,NA,NA,CAIREGEREKLFF,TGTGCCATCAGAGAGGGGGAGAGGGAAAAACTGTTTTTT
TRBJ1-5,TRBV6-5,NA,NA,CASSSQGGNQPQHF,TGTGCCAGCAGTTCACAGGGAGGCAATCAGCCCCAGCATTTT
TRBJ2-3,TRBV5-1,TRBD1,NA,CASSLDGTGDTDTQYF,TGCGCCAGCAGCTTGGATGGGACAGGGGATACAGATACGCAGTATTTT
TRBJ2-1,TRBV19,TRBD1,NA,CASSPYRDRDQFF,TGTGCCAGTAGTCCATACCGTGACAGGGACCAGTTCTTC
TRBJ1-4,TRBV5-8,NA,NA,CASSLLLFNEKLFF,TGTGCCAGCAGCTTGCTTCTCTTTAATGAAAAACTGTTTTTT
TRBJ1-2,TRBV7-9,TRBD1,NA,CASSTSGGTAGYTF,TGTGCCAGCAGCACTTCAGGTGGGACAGCTGGCTACACCTTC
TRBJ2-7,TRBV11-2,NA,NA,CASSLGTTSYEQYF,TGTGCCAGCAGCTTAGGGACGACCTCCTACGAGCAGTACTTC
TRBJ1-2,TRBV5-4,NA,NA,CASSPENRVYGYTF,TGTGCCAGCAGCCCGGAAAACAGGGTGTATGGCTACACCTTC
TRBJ2-1,TRBV5-4,NA,NA,CASSLRELSSYNEQFF,TGTGCCAGCAGCTTGCGGGAGTTAAGCTCCTACAATGAGCAGTTCTTC
TRBJ1-2,TRBV2,NA,NA,CASSRTDQSYGYTF,TGTGCCAGCAGTAGGACAGATCAGAGCTATGGCTACACCTTC
TRBJ1-2,TRBV7-3,NA,few,CASSPDRHSGGYTF,TGTGCCAGCAGCCCCGACAGGCACAGTGGGGGCTACACCTTC
TRBJ2-7,TRBV7-9,TRBD2,medium-sized,CASSIGLAGRGEQYF,TGTGCCAGCAGCATAGGACTAGCGGGACGAGGAGAGCAGTACTTC